This T cell receptor (beta chain) is drawn from a study of vaccination effects on CD4 cells after COVID-19. Study background: Post-vaccine draws lagged the second dose by a median of 72 days.

A word on this clone: As yet, its antigen is unknown.

Antigen-specific CD4+ T cells were expanded with viral peptide pools in the ViraFEST assay before sequencing. Once cultured for approximately ten days, the cells underwent separation to obtain CD4+ T cells. The person was diagnosed with PCR-confirmed SARS-CoV-2 infection between March and December 2020. Two-dose vaccination with either BNT162b2 or mRNA-1273 was given to the participants. Cultures received IL-2 medium that replaced half the medium on days 3 and 7. Looked up from germline, CDR1 is LGHDT and CDR2 is YNNKEL (reference sequence). This CDR3 is built from 16 residues. Losses at the gene ends were 1 base for V and 8 bases for J; bases not matched to a gene: 11. The data were produced by immunoSEQ multiplex PCR, yet TCRdb's version contains in-frame clones alone and is incomplete. Of 11,000 to 15,000 clones listed, around three quarters are singletons.

The chain combines TRBV3-1 (or the pseudogene TRBV3-2) with TRBJ2-4; the match to TRBD1 covers 7 bases. This specimen consisted of CD4+ T cells from PBMCs cultured with HCoV-NL63 spike peptides, obtained after COVID-19 vaccination. The TCR originated in a human donor who had a prior SARS-CoV-2 infection. The CDR3, as DNA: TGTGCCAGCAGCCAAGTGGGAAGGGGGCTGGGGGACATTCAGTACTTC. This codes for CASSQVGRGLGDIQYF.